Listed below are T cell receptor beta chains from one sample, sequenced in a study of blood T cell repertoires in COVID-19. TCRdb keeps only in-frame clones here, not all; method: immunoSEQ multiplex PCR. Among roughly 200,000 clones listed, 88% were seen once. The sequenced sample was peripheral blood. These receptors came from a man between 18 and 29 years old with active or convalescent COVID-19. Each CDR3 is given with its conserved first and last residue. A D gene is named only where the DNA matches it firmly. Only some rows state a clone size, as once, few, many or a class for expanded clones.

len,j_gene,d_gene,abundance,v_gene,CDR3aa,CDR3nt
12,TRBJ2-5,-,-,TRBV12-3/TRBV12-4,CASVSGDGTQYF,TGTGCCAGCGTCTCAGGGGACGGGACCCAGTACTTC
13,TRBJ1-2,TRBD1,-,TRBV2,CASSGQGEYGYTF,TGTGCCAGCAGTGGACAGGGGGAGTATGGCTACACCTTC
15,TRBJ2-7,-,-,TRBV30,CAWTLSPTGSYEQYF,TGTGCCTGGACCTTATCTCCGACAGGCTCCTACGAGCAGTACTTC
16,TRBJ1-6,TRBD1,-,TRBV5-1,CASSAQPGTGGSPLHF,TGCGCCAGCAGCGCCCAGCCCGGGACAGGGGGTTCACCCCTCCACTTT
12,TRBJ2-3,-,once,TRBV7-9,CASSPSTDTQYF,TGTGCCAGCAGCCCTAGCACAGATACGCAGTATTTT
13,TRBJ1-2,-,-,TRBV19,CASSIVSNYGYTF,TGTGCCAGTAGTATCGTTTCTAACTATGGCTACACCTTC
13,TRBJ2-7,TRBD2,-,TRBV3-1/TRBV3-2,CASSPGGSREQYF,TGTGCCAGCAGCCCGGGGGGATCGCGCGAGCAGTACTTC
15,TRBJ1-2,TRBD1,-,TRBV6-5,CASSRGGQTNYGYTF,TGTGCCAGCAGTCGTGGGGGACAGACTAACTATGGCTACACCTTC
18,TRBJ2-2,TRBD1,-,TRBV4-1,CASSRVFERGRGTGELFF,TGCGCCAGCAGCCGTGTGTTCGAGAGGGGGCGTGGAACCGGGGAGCTGTTTTTT
13,TRBJ1-2,TRBD1,once,TRBV5-1,CASSWDRDYGYTF,TGCGCCAGCAGCTGGGACAGGGACTATGGCTACACCTTC
13,TRBJ1-2,-,-,TRBV5-1,CASSSGVSPGYTF,TGCGCCAGCAGCTCCGGGGTTTCCCCTGGCTACACCTTC
16,TRBJ1-2,TRBD1,-,TRBV2,CASSALRTGGVYGYTF,TGTGCCAGCAGTGCCCTCCGCACAGGGGGGGTCTATGGCTACACCTTC
17,TRBJ2-7,-,-,TRBV11-2,CASSLEGGAGPSYEQYF,TGTGCCAGCAGCTTAGAGGGCGGGGCAGGTCCGTCCTACGAGCAGTACTTC
16,TRBJ1-1,TRBD1,-,TRBV4-2,CASSQVSDRGGTEAFF,TGTGCCAGCAGCCAAGTTTCGGACAGGGGAGGTACTGAAGCTTTCTTT
15,TRBJ2-7,-,-,TRBV7-9,CASSLSSASPAEQYF,TGTGCCAGCAGCTTATCTTCCGCTAGCCCGGCGGAGCAGTACTTC
14,TRBJ1-4,-,-,TRBV7-9,CASTQRNSNEKLFF,TGTGCCAGCACCCAGCGGAACAGTAATGAAAAACTGTTTTTT
16,TRBJ1-6,-,-,TRBV19,CASTFYESSYNSPLHF,TGTGCCAGTACTTTTTACGAGAGCTCCTATAATTCACCCCTCCACTTT